This TCR beta chain is from a study of cytomegalovirus exposure and HLA in healthy donors. Unmatched junction bases numbered 3, after V lost 3 bases and J lost 1 base. The CDR3 has 15 residues. Germline CDR1 and CDR2: LGHNA and YNFKEQ. This PCR relied on a set of 60 Vbeta primers and 13 Jbeta primers. The assay was immunoSEQ multiplex PCR, and TCRdb's table has in-frame clones only and misses some. The sample has around 150,000 clones, roughly 77% seen once. Sequencing used PBMCs. This TCR was recovered from a man aged 18-30 years in good health and CMV-seropositive. The V gene is TRBV4-2, the J gene TRBJ1-3; TRBD1 aligns across 7 bases. CDR3 sequence reads: CASSHDRASGNTIYF. The CDR3 DNA reads as TGTGCCAGCAGCCATGACAGGGCTTCTGGAAACACCATATATTTT.